Presented here are 5 T cell receptor beta chains from one specimen sequenced in a study of TIL therapy for anti-PD-1-resistant metastatic lung cancer. Time point described: pre-treatment sample, taken before nivolumab and TIL therapy. Sequencing used immunoSEQ v3. Repertoires were generated with immunoSEQ multiplex PCR, while TCRdb's copy carries only in-frame clones and drops some. This table holds about 32,000 clones, 60% to 80% found once. The sample here was blood, taken at baseline. The receptors shown here come from a woman between 25 and 85 years old with non-small cell lung cancer.

This clone was observed a single time. The chain combines TRBV4-1 with TRBJ2-2, with no clear D. This CDR3 has 21 amino acids. Germline V lookup: CDR1 MGHRA, CDR2 YSYEKL. V was clipped by 4 bases and J by 7 bases, with 34 bases between them. In nucleotides, the CDR3 is TGCGCCAGCAGCCCCTCACCCGGACCACGTGAGCTTGGAGTGAGAAGCGGGGAGCTGTTTTTT. It is translated as CASSPSPGPRELGVRSGELFF.

The rearrangement links TRBV27 to TRBJ1-1; D call uncertain. The CDR3 has 14 amino acids. CDR1 and CDR2 from the germline V gene are MNHEY and SMNVEV (reference sequence). The V end lost 5 bases, the J end lost 3 bases, and 13 bases lay between the germline ends. The CDR3 reads CASSQTPTDTEAFF. DNA of the CDR3: TGTGCCAGCAGTCAAACTCCTACAGACACTGAAGCTTTCTTT.

The chain recombines TRBV28 with TRBJ1-2; D call uncertain. The CDR3 is 12 residues long. CDR1 MDHEN and CDR2 SYDVKM come from the germline V gene. The V and J ends lost 5 bases and 4 bases respectively, with 8 bases between them. CDR3 sequence reads: CASSLGPYGYTF. CDR3 in DNA: TGTGCCAGCAGTCTCGGACCCTATGGCTACACCTTC.

This chain connects TRBV12-5 to TRBJ2-3; 9 bases align to TRBD1. Germline loops: CDR1 LGHNT, CDR2 FRNRAP. The CDR3 runs to 15 residues. J lost 1 base, V lost 5 bases, and 4 bases had no gene match. In DNA, the CDR3 is TGTGCTAGTGGTCGTGGGGACAGGGGCACAGATACGCAGTATTTT. Translation: CASGRGDRGTDTQYF.

CDR3 DNA: TGTGCCAGCAGTGAAAACCTCCGCGGAGGCAGAGATGAGCAGTTCTTC. It yields the protein CASSENLRGGRDEQFF. The rearrangement uses TRBV2 and TRBJ2-1; D may be TRBD2 (5 bases). Germline V gene sequence: CDR1 SNHLY, CDR2 FYNNEI. Trimming took 2 bases from V and 8 from J, leaving 19 bases between them. CDR3 length: 16 residues.